This entry is about one TCR beta chain. This CDR3 has 15 amino acids. Looked up from germline, CDR1 is MNHEY and CDR2 is SVGAGI. V lost 7 bases and J 4 bases, leaving 19 bases between the germline ends. This sample was included in a study of Ad26.COV2.S vaccination and SARS-CoV-2 variants. Here immunoSEQ multiplex PCR was the method, and the copy in TCRdb shows in-frame clones only, minus some. The repertoire has about 320,000 clones, roughly nine tenths of them found once; the top ten carry 4.5% to 7%. Treatment of the sample: roughly 19 received Ad26.COV2.S at low or high dose, single or two shots; about 5 received placebo; per-sample allocation not given. The investigators took samples on day 63 after the first vaccine or placebo injection.

Source: peripheral blood, taken in a trial of Ad26.COV2.S vaccine versus placebo. The TCR was taken from a person aged 18-65 years who received the Ad26.COV2.S COVID-19 vaccine or a placebo. The chain carries TRBV6-5 and TRBJ1-2; D possibly corresponds to TRBD1 (6 bases). CDR3 loop: CASTPSLGGGYGYTF. The CDR3 DNA is TGTGCCAGCACACCGAGTTTGGGGGGCGGCTATGGCTACACCTTC.